This T cell receptor beta chain was profiled in a study of cytomegalovirus exposure and HLA in healthy donors. Findings and caveats of the study: The authors excluded some V segments, including TRBV6-2 and TRBV6-3, as indistinguishable. Serostatus for CMV was the only available immune exposure information. Most likely, a cluster of highly shared sequence variants arose as a sequencing artifact.

Primers included in the PCR were 60 Vbeta and 13 Jbeta primers. The repertoire was sequenced with immunoSEQ multiplex PCR; TCRdb's copy has only in-frame clones and lacks some. The repertoire consists of some 130,000 clones, with around 63% occurring once and the leading ten covering roughly 1.7%. With respect to this clone: Its antigen is unknown.

With 3 bases removed from V and 13 bases from J, the gap between germline ends came to 12 bases. The germline gives CDR1 MGHDK, CDR2 SYGVNS. The length of the CDR3 is 11 residues. The chain couples TRBV25-1 to TRBJ1-2, with a weak D call TRBD1 (5 bases). This clonotype was obtained from a human donor in good health. Material for sequencing was PBMCs. The CDR3 sequence is CASSDRVVFTF. DNA of the CDR3: TGTGCCAGCAGTGACAGGGTAGTTTTCACCTTC.